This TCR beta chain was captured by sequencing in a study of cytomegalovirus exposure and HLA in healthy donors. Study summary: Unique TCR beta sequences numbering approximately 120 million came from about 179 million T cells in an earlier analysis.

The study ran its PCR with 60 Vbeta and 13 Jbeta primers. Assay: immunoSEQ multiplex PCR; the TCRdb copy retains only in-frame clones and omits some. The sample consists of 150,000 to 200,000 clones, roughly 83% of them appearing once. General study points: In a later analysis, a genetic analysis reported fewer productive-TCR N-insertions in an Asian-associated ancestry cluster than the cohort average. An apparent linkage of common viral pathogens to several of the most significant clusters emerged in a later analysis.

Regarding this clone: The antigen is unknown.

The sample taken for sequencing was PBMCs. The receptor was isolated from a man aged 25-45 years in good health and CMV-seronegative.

The CDR3, as DNA: TGTGCCAGCAGTCTCGGGAGCCGCCCTTCACCCCTCCACTTT. Translated: CASSLGSRPSPLHF. V and J are TRBV25-1 and TRBJ1-6; D remains ambiguous. CDR1 is MGHDK, CDR2 SYGVNS, per germline. V lost 5 bases to trimming and J lost 9 bases, with 14 bases between them. The CDR3 runs to 14 residues. The variable domain in full, completed from reference TRBV25-1 and TRBJ1-6, reads EADIYQTPRYLVIGTGKKITLECSQTMGHDKMYWYQQDPGMELHLIHYSYGVNSTEKGDLSSESTVSRIRTEHFPLTLESARPSHTSQYLCASSLGSRPSPLHFGNGTRLTVT.